This T cell receptor (beta chain) comes out of a study of identical twins. Whole-study results and caveats: Beta out-of-frame sequences displayed a weaker excess of sharing between twins. Fewer insertions were carried by abundant cord blood beta clonotypes, but none was seen in memory repertoires.

There are many counts of this clonotype. Its specificity is not known. MiXCR was run by TCRdb on the 5' RACE reads, yielding one entry per CDR3 protein. The sample holds about 250,000 distinct CDR3 sequences, about 8.3% seen once. V lost 2 bases to trimming and J lost 2 bases; unmatched junction nucleotides: 2. CDR3 length: 15 amino acids. Germline V gene lookup returns CDR1 MNHNY and CDR2 SVGAGI (reference sequence). Healthy Caucasian donors formed the entire cohort. This sample was shared with a second study, whose subject was yellow fever vaccine responses in identical twins.

The clonotype was recovered from a woman between 18 and 29 years old in good health. Sequencing was done on a sample of CD8+ T cells sorted from blood. This chain joins TRBV6-6 and TRBJ2-1; 8 bases fit TRBD1. DNA of the CDR3: TGTGCCAGCAGTTACAGACAGGGGACCTACAATGAGCAGTTCTTC. Translated: CASSYRQGTYNEQFF.